One T cell receptor beta chain is described in this entry. Antigen unknown. This record comes from a study of cytomegalovirus exposure and HLA in healthy donors. Study-wide background: Within an early data release were 65 million to 90 million unique TCRs drawn from HLA-typed donors. Study findings and constraints: Across donors, most TCRs were seen rarely, yet some public ones were widespread. An Asian-associated ancestry cluster reportedly showed fewer N-insertions than the roughly 600-donor mean in a later analysis. Reportedly, TCR beta sequences accurately predicted HLA-A and HLA-B alleles in most subjects.

V was shortened by 5 bases and J by 0 bases, with 12 bases between the two germline ends. Germline assignment: CDR1 MNHNS and CDR2 SASEGT. The CDR3 loop spans 15 amino acids. The PCR had 60 Vbeta and 13 Jbeta primers. Sequencing used immunoSEQ multiplex PCR; TCRdb keeps in-frame clones, though not all of them. The sample holds under 250,000 clones, around 73% seen once. This TCR was recovered from a male donor in good health and CMV-seronegative. The V gene is TRBV6-1, the J gene TRBJ2-3; tentative D call: TRBD1 (5 bases). The sample was PBMCs. CDR3 sequence reads: CASSPQVPSTDTQYF. The CDR3 DNA reads as TGTGCCAGCAGTCCACAGGTACCTAGCACAGATACGCAGTATTTT.